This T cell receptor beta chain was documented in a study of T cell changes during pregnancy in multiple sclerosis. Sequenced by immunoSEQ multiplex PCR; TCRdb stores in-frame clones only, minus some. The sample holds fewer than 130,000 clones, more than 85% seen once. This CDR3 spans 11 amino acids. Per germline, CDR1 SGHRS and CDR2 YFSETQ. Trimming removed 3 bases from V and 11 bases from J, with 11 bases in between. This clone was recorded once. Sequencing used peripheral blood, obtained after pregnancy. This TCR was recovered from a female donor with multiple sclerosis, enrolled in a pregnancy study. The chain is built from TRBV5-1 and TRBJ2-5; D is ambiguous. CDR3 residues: CASSSIETQYF. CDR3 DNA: TGCGCCAGCAGCTCGATAGAAACTCAGTACTTC.